This passage covers 12 T cell receptor beta chains from one sample sequenced in a study of blood T cell repertoires in COVID-19. The repertoire was sequenced with immunoSEQ multiplex PCR; TCRdb's copy has only in-frame clones and lacks some. The data contain around 500,000 clones, 70% to 90% of them singletons. Sequenced material: peripheral blood. These TCRs come from a human donor in a cohort sampled during active COVID-19.

Concerning this clone itself: One junction end disagrees with the germline gene, perhaps due to a read error. The chain employs TRBV2 and TRBJ2-7; the D gene is possibly TRBD1 (6 bases). The CDR3 contains 12 residues. From germline, CDR1 is SNHLY and CDR2 FYNNEI. The CDR3 coding sequence is TGTGCCAGCACCCGACAGGCACTCACCTCGGACTTC. Translating it yields CASTRQALTSDF.

A few counts support this clone. This rearrangement joins TRBV29-1 to TRBJ2-7; 9 bases match TRBD1. The V gene end was trimmed by 4 bases and the J gene end by 6 bases; junction bases not matched to a gene: 7. The CDR3 totals 13 residues. Germline V gene sequence: CDR1 SQVTM, CDR2 ANQGSEA. The CDR3 DNA reads as TGCAGCGTTGCCCTGGACAGGGGCGGCGAGCAGTACTTC. Residues: CSVALDRGGEQYF.

This clone was counted once. Other DNA sequences from this sample encode an identical CDR3 as well. This chain connects TRBV5-1 to TRBJ1-1; D is possibly TRBD1 (6 bases). From germline, CDR1 is SGHRS and CDR2 YFSETQ. There are 15 residues in the CDR3. V was trimmed by 0 bases and J by 2 bases, leaving 11 bases between them. The CDR3 is CASSLEGRGNTEAFF. Written as DNA, the CDR3 is TGCGCCAGCAGCTTGGAAGGCAGGGGAAACACTGAAGCTTTCTTT.

The chain uses TRBV11-3 and TRBJ2-1, with D tentatively TRBD2 (6 bases). In germline, CDR1 is SGHNT, CDR2 YENEEA. V was clipped by 6 bases and J by 7 bases, with 19 bases between them. This CDR3 comprises 15 residues. CDR3 nucleotide sequence: TGTGCCAGCAGTTTGGGGGACTCGGTGGGGAATGAGCAGTTCTTC. Its protein product is CASSLGDSVGNEQFF.

The chain joins TRBV7-9 to TRBJ2-2; TRBD1 agrees at 7 bases. The CDR3 spans 17 residues. Germline CDR1 and CDR2: SEHNR and FQNEAQ (reference sequence). Trimming cost V 5 bases and J 1 base; bases outside gene matches: 10. The CDR3 nucleotides are TGTGCCAGCAGCCCTAGACAGGGCCCCCTGAACACCGGGGAGCTGTTTTTT. This translates into CASSPRQGPLNTGELFF.

The gene calls are TRBV6-5 and TRBJ1-2, with D possibly matching TRBD1 (5 bases). The germline gives CDR1 MNHEY, CDR2 SVGAGI. This CDR3 region has 13 residues. The V gene lost 4 bases and the J gene lost 4 bases, with 10 bases spanning the gap. In nucleotides, the CDR3 is TGTGCCAGCAGTTCAGGGTTAGGCTATGGCTACACCTTC. Its translation is CASSSGLGYGYTF.

V and J are TRBV19 and TRBJ1-2; 10 bases are shared with TRBD1. Germline values: CDR1 LNHDA, CDR2 SQIVND (reference sequence). This CDR3 spans 18 amino acids. Unmatched junction bases numbered 13, after V lost 5 bases and J lost 1 base. The CDR3 nucleotides are TGTGCCAGTAGTGTAATCCCGGGACAGGGGAGTATTAACTATGGCTACACCTTC. Amino acids: CASSVIPGQGSINYGYTF.

The genes are TRBV9 and TRBJ1-5; D ambiguous. This CDR3 has 13 residues. Germline CDR1 reads SGDLS; CDR2 reads YYNGEE. Trimming cost V 4 bases and J 6 bases, with 11 bases left between them. CDR3 coding DNA: TGTGCCAGCAGCCCCGGGGATGGTCAGCCCCAGCATTTT. Its protein product is CASSPGDGQPQHF.

The chain uses TRBV30 and TRBJ2-3; D is perhaps TRBD1 (5 bases). The germline gives CDR1 GTSNPN, CDR2 SVGIG (reference sequence). The CDR3 loop spans 13 amino acids. The ends were cut back, 2 bases at V and 1 base at J, with 7 bases in the middle. The CDR3 loop is CAWSPGRTDTQYF. CDR3 nucleotides: TGTGCCTGGAGTCCAGGGCGCACAGATACGCAGTATTTT.

The gene calls are TRBV19 and TRBJ2-3; 7 bases match TRBD2. In germline, CDR1 is LNHDA, CDR2 SQIVND (reference sequence). The CDR3 is made up of 16 amino acids. Germline trimming cut 4 bases from V and 2 bases from J; bases unmatched to any gene: 9. CDR3: CASSSPAGVTTDTQYF. The CDR3, as DNA: TGTGCCAGTAGTAGTCCGGCGGGAGTTACCACAGATACGCAGTATTTT.

J is TRBJ2-5 and V is TRBV3-1 (or the pseudogene TRBV3-2); 8 bases agree with TRBD1. With 5 bases clipped from V and 5 bases from J, the junction kept 10 bases outside the gene matches. The CDR3 is made up of 15 amino acids. From germline, CDR1 is LGHDT and CDR2 YNNKEL (reference sequence). CDR3 sequence (DNA): TGTGCCAGCAGCAACTACAGGGGGAGTCTGGAGACCCAGTACTTC. It encodes CASSNYRGSLETQYF.

J is TRBJ2-3 and V is TRBV20-1, with 8 bases identical to TRBD2. CDR1 and CDR2 from the germline V gene are DFQATT and SNEGSKA (reference sequence). The CDR3 totals 15 residues. V gave up 3 bases and J gave up 0 bases; unmatched junction bases: 5. CDR3 in amino acids: CSASKASGSTDTQYF. The CDR3 nucleotides are TGCAGTGCTAGTAAAGCTAGCGGGAGCACAGATACGCAGTATTTT.